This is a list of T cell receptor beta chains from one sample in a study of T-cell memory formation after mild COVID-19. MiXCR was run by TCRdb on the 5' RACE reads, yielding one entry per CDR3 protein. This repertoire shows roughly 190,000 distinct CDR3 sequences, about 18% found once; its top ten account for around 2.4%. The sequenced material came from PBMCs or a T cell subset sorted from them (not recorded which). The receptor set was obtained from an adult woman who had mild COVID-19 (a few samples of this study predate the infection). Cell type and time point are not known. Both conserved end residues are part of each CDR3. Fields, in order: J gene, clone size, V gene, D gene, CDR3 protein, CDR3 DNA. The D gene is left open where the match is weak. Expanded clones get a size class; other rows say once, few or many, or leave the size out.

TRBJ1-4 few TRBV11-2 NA CASSFGRINEKLFF TGTGCCAGCAGCTTCGGACGGATAAATGAAAAACTGTTTTTT
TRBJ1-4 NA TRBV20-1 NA CSARDEGEWEKLFF TGCAGTGCTAGAGATGAGGGGGAATGGGAAAAACTGTTTTTT
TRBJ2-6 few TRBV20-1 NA CSAPVGSGANVLTF TGCAGTGCCCCGGTGGGCTCTGGGGCCAACGTCCTGACTTTC
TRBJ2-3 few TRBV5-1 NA CASSWDRRLALQYF TGCGCCAGCAGCTGGGACCGGAGACTTGCGTTGCAGTATTTT
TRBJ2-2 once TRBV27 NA CASSLRQGPYTGELFF TGTGCCAGCAGTTTAAGGCAGGGCCCTTACACCGGGGAGCTGTTTTTT
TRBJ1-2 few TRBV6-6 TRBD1 CASSSRQGVSYTF TGTGCCAGCAGTTCCAGACAGGGGGTTAGCTACACCTTC
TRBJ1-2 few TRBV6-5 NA CASSNPGYFGYTF TGTGCCAGCAGTAATCCAGGGTATTTCGGCTACACCTTC
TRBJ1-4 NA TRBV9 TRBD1 CASSVGTGRTNEKLFF TGTGCCAGCAGCGTGGGGACAGGGAGAACTAATGAAAAACTGTTTTTT
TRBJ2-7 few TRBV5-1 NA CASSLRGTGTTAPGEQYF TGCGCCAGCAGCTTGAGGGGGACGGGAACCACTGCCCCGGGTGAGCAGTACTTC
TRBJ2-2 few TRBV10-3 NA CAIRGNRDKNTGELFF TGTGCCATCAGGGGGAACCGGGACAAGAACACCGGGGAGCTGTTTTTT